These 29 T cell receptor beta chains share one sample of origin, sequenced in a study of blood T cells in healthy people across ages. Together with a sample-barcoded 5' primer, a J-beta primer mix was included in a second PCR lasting roughly 7 to 11 cycles. TCRdb reprocessed the 5' RACE reads via MiXCR and lists one record per CDR3 protein. This table has roughly 800,000 distinct CDR3 sequences, roughly 35% appearing once. Sequenced: blood. Receptor source: a man aged 18-30 years in good health.

This clonotype was found a few times. The chain recombines TRBV25-1 with TRBJ1-6, with a possible D match to TRBD1 (6 bases). Germline loops: CDR1 MGHDK, CDR2 SYGVNS. The V end was cut by 3 bases, the J end by 8 bases, with 20 bases between. This CDR3 contains 17 residues. The CDR3 sequence is CASSDPTVEGEDSPLHF. CDR3 coding DNA: TGTGCCAGCAGTGACCCGACGGTGGAGGGGGAAGATTCACCCCTCCACTTT.

About this clonotype: This could be a read error, since a much larger clone is one nucleotide away. This chain uses TRBV5-1 with TRBJ2-3; D is unclear. With 4 bases removed from V and 2 bases from J, the gap between germline ends came to 11 bases. Looked up from germline, CDR1 is SGHRS and CDR2 is YFSETQ. The CDR3 covers 14 residues. In DNA, the CDR3 is TGCGCCAGCAGCGTGATTGGTCCCACAGATACGCAGTATTTT. Encoded protein: CASSVIGPTDTQYF.

The J gene is TRBJ2-7, the V gene TRBV6-6, with TRBD1 matching 10 bases. The V and J ends lost 0 bases and 3 bases, in that order; junction bases with no gene match: 5. Germline CDR1 is MNHNY and CDR2 is SVGAGI (reference sequence). The CDR3 loop spans 16 amino acids. CDR3 residues: CASSYSGGTGVYEQYF. The CDR3 nucleotides are TGTGCCAGCAGTTACTCGGGTGGGACAGGGGTCTACGAGCAGTACTTC.

V and J are TRBV7-9 and TRBJ2-4; D gene ambiguous. V lost 1 base and J lost 13, with 20 bases in between. Germline values: CDR1 SEHNR, CDR2 FQNEAQ (reference sequence). The CDR3 covers 15 residues. CDR3 sequence reads: CASSLDGQISYEQYF. CDR3 in DNA: TGTGCCAGCAGCTTAGACGGGCAGATCTCCTATGAGCAGTACTTC.

Comment on this clonotype: A single base separates this from a much larger clone, so it may be a read error. It is unclear where the CDR3 begins or ends on the DNA, so no DNA is shown, and the CDR3 is as TCRdb lists it. The gene calls are TRBV20-1 and TRBJ2-1. The CDR3 spans 16 amino acids, including both terminal residues. Germline CDR1 and CDR2: DFQATT and SNEGSKA (reference sequence). This chain's CDR3 is CSARDLGMGPYNEQFF.

V is TRBV29-1 and J is TRBJ2-2; D not certain. Trimming pared 4 bases from V and 5 bases from J, leaving 11 bases between. Per the germline V gene, CDR1 is SQVTM and CDR2 is ANQGSEA. This CDR3 is 13 amino acids long. CDR3 sequence (DNA): TGCAGCGTTGGGTGGCACGGGACCGGGGAGCTGTTTTTT. Its translation is CSVGWHGTGELFF.

This chain uses TRBV7-9 with TRBJ1-4; 9 nucleotides match TRBD1. The CDR3 spans 16 residues. Germline lookup yields CDR1 SEHNR and CDR2 FQNEAQ (reference sequence). The junction had 7 bases not matched to a gene; V was cut back by 1 base and J by 7 bases. The CDR3 coding sequence is TGTGCCAGCAGCTTAGGGCCAACAGGGGGCTCTGAAAAACTGTTTTTT. Translation gives CASSLGPTGGSEKLFF.

The gene calls are TRBV4-2 and TRBJ1-5, with D possibly matching TRBD1 (5 bases). V lost 0 bases to trimming and J lost 1 base, with 16 bases between them. CDR3 size: 18 residues. Germline values: CDR1 LGHNA, CDR2 YNFKEQ. The CDR3 is CASSQEWEGMLSNQPQHF. CDR3 in DNA: TGTGCCAGCAGCCAAGAATGGGAGGGGATGTTGAGCAATCAGCCCCAGCATTTT.

The chain combines TRBV6-2 or TRBV6-3 with TRBJ2-7, with 11 bases lining up with TRBD2. J was trimmed by 4 bases and V by 0 bases; bases with no gene match: 14. CDR1 and CDR2 (germline): MNHEY, SVGEGT. This CDR3 is 19 amino acids long. Here the CDR3 DNA reads TGTGCCAGCAGTTACTCTTTTCTAGCGGGGGGCCTCGCGCGGTACGAGCAGTACTTC. Its translation: CASSYSFLAGGLARYEQYF.

On this clonotype itself: A much larger clone differs from this one at a single base, so this may be a read error. V gene TRBV20-1 combines with J gene TRBJ1-6; a weak D match, TRBD1 (5 bases). CDR1 is DFQATT, CDR2 SNEGSKA, per germline (reference sequence). Trimming took 7 bases from V and 9 from J, leaving 19 bases between them. The CDR3 covers 14 residues. Written as DNA, the CDR3 is TGCAGTGTGCCCCCCGGAACGGGGGTTTCACCCCTCCACTTT. This encodes CSVPPGTGVSPLHF.

V is TRBV20-1 and J is TRBJ2-5; no clear D. Germline V lookup: CDR1 DFQATT, CDR2 SNEGSKA (reference sequence). The length of the CDR3 is 13 residues. The V and J ends lost 1 base and 2 bases respectively, with 8 bases between them. The DNA for the CDR3 is TGCAGTGCTAGAGGGGAACAGCAAGAGACCCAGTACTTC. Translating it yields CSARGEQQETQYF.

This sequence joins TRBV20-1 and TRBJ1-6, with no clear D. Germline V gives CDR1 DFQATT, CDR2 SNEGSKA (reference sequence). Trimming removed 1 base from V and 7 bases from J, with 8 bases in between. The CDR3 has 13 amino acids. The CDR3 protein is CSARAAENSPLHF. Written as DNA, the CDR3 is TGCAGTGCTAGAGCCGCTGAGAATTCACCCCTCCACTTT.

About this clonotype: One end of the junction is discordant with germline, which a read error may explain. The chain is built from TRBV7-2 and TRBJ2-1, with D possibly TRBD1 on 6 matching bases. The J call is in doubt because the DNA end fits TRBJ2-7 better. The CDR3 is 17 residues long. Germline V gene sequence: CDR1 SGHTA, CDR2 FQGNSA. The CDR3 DNA reads as TGTGCCAGTAGCTCACCCTCCCGTGGGACATCCTACAATGAGCAGTACTTC. Translation gives CASSSPSRGTSYNEQYF.

In its sample, this clonotype was seen a few times. J is TRBJ2-5 and V is TRBV12-3 or TRBV12-4; the match to TRBD1 covers 8 bases. The trim removed 6 bases at V and 2 bases at J, leaving 8 bases unmatched. The CDR3 sequence is 15 residues long. CDR3 DNA sequence: TGTGCCAGCAGCTCCACTTGGACAGGGCAAGAGACCCAGTACTTC. Its protein product is CASSSTWTGQETQYF.

The chain uses TRBV2 and TRBJ2-7; D uncertain. Germline V CDR1 and CDR2: SNHLY, FYNNEI. V gave up 10 bases and J gave up 9 bases, with 7 bases separating them. The CDR3 runs to 8 residues. CDR3 coding DNA: TGTGCCACCCCAGGGCAGTACTTC. It is translated as CATPGQYF.

This clonotype was seen only a few times. The gene calls are TRBV7-2 and TRBJ2-7; a possible D gene is TRBD2 (6 bases). Looked up from germline, CDR1 is SGHTA and CDR2 is FQGNSA. This CDR3 has 17 amino acids. V was clipped by 6 bases and J by 7 bases, with 28 bases between them. The CDR3 sequence is CASRRQGGPSSLWEQYF. In DNA form, the CDR3 reads TGTGCCAGCAGACGGCAGGGAGGTCCCTCCTCCCTTTGGGAGCAGTACTTC.

As concerns this clonotype: One base away lies a much larger clone, so this may be a sequencing read error. The chain joins TRBV7-2 to TRBJ2-5, with D perhaps matching TRBD1 (5 bases). Matching the DNA end better, TRBJ2-7 makes the J call doubtful. This CDR3 contains 19 residues. CDR1 and CDR2 (germline): SGHTA, FQGNSA. CDR3 nucleotide sequence: TGTGCCAGCAGCCTAGGGGTGGGGTGGACACCCAAGCCCGTATACGAGCAGTACTTC. It codes for CASSLGVGWTPKPVYEQYF.

This chain connects TRBV3-1 to TRBJ2-1; 7 positions agree with TRBD1. The ends lost 5 bases at V and 7 bases at J; junction bases unmatched: 5. The CDR3 has 13 residues. CDR1 and CDR2 (germline): LGHDT, YNNKEL (reference sequence). The CDR3 sequence: CASSMTTGNEQFF. In DNA, the CDR3 is TGTGCCAGCAGCATGACGACAGGGAATGAGCAGTTCTTC.

The gene calls are TRBV5-1 and TRBJ2-2; D is unclear. CDR1 and CDR2 (germline): SGHRS, YFSETQ. V was clipped by 3 bases and J by 5 bases, with 11 bases between them. The CDR3 contains 14 residues. This CDR3 is CASSWAQPTGELFF. CDR3 coding DNA: TGCGCCAGCAGCTGGGCACAGCCTACCGGGGAGCTGTTTTTT.

The rearrangement joins TRBV7-2 to TRBJ1-6; D gene unclear. The germline V and J ends were trimmed by 0 bases and 5 bases, with 5 bases remaining between them. CDR3 length: 14 amino acids. Germline CDR1 SGHTA, CDR2 FQGNSA. The CDR3 DNA is TGTGCCAGCAGCTTAGCCGGGAATAATTCACCCCTCCACTTT. It codes for CASSLAGNNSPLHF.

The CDR3: CASSPPVGTGANVLTF. CDR3 coding DNA: TGTGCCAGCTCACCACCGGTGGGTACCGGGGCCAACGTCCTGACTTTC. The rearrangement joins TRBV18 to TRBJ2-6; D remains unclear. CDR1 and CDR2 from the germline V gene are KGHSH and LQKENI. This CDR3 spans 16 amino acids. V gave up 0 bases and J gave up 4 bases, with 10 bases separating them. Full variable domain (outside the CDR3, taken from reference TRBV18 and TRBJ2-6): NAGVMQNPRHLVRRRGQEARLRCSPMKGHSHVYWYRQLPEEGLKFMVYLQKENIIDESGMPKERFSAEFPKEGPSILRIQQVVRGDSAAYFCASSPPVGTGANVLTFGAGSRLTVL.

Worth noting for this clonotype: A read error is possible here, since a much larger clone lies one base away. The chain carries TRBV16 and TRBJ2-1; D call uncertain. This CDR3 is built from 13 residues. Germline V lookup: CDR1 KGHSY, CDR2 FQNENV. This chain's CDR3 is CASGQALGYEQFF. In DNA, the CDR3 is TGTGCCAGCGGCCAGGCACTGGGATATGAGCAGTTCTTC.

This clonotype was counted between two and nine times. The V and J genes are TRBV7-6 and TRBJ2-7, with 7 nucleotides matching TRBD2. The germline V gene has CDR1 SGHVS and CDR2 FNYEAQ. V dropped 5 bases and J dropped 6; count of bases not matched to a gene: 13. This CDR3 is built from 15 residues. The CDR3 nucleotides are TGTGCCAGCAGCCCGAACGGGGGGTCCTCAGGCGAGCAGTACTTC. Its translation: CASSPNGGSSGEQYF.

The chain employs TRBV6-5 and TRBJ1-2; D not resolved. The CDR3 covers 13 residues. Germline loops: CDR1 MNHEY, CDR2 SVGAGI. The ends were cut back, 5 bases at V and 7 bases at J, with 14 bases in the middle. CDR3 sequence: CASSDRAMSGYTF. As DNA, the CDR3 is TGTGCCAGCAGTGATAGGGCAATGAGTGGCTACACCTTC.

In this sample, this clonotype turned up many times. This chain connects TRBV12-3 or TRBV12-4 to TRBJ2-3, with D perhaps given as TRBD1 or TRBD2 (5 bases each). CDR3 length equals 14 residues. Trimming removed 6 bases from V and 3 bases from J, with 13 bases in between. DNA for the CDR3: TGTGCCAGCAGCCCCTTGGGGACGACAGATACGCAGTATTTT. Translating gives CASSPLGTTDTQYF.

This clonotype has more than one count but fewer than ten. This sequence joins TRBV6-5 and TRBJ2-3; D perhaps matches TRBD1 (6 bases). This CDR3 spans 19 amino acids. Germline values: CDR1 MNHEY, CDR2 SVGAGI. Trimming removed 0 bases at V and 0 bases at J, with 19 bases between. The CDR3 spells CASSYSGAGYGRSTDTQYF. CDR3 nucleotides: TGTGCCAGCAGTTACTCGGGGGCAGGGTACGGGCGGAGCACAGATACGCAGTATTTT.

A note on this clonotype: The junction shows a germline mismatch at one end, possibly a read error. The chain combines TRBV7-2 with TRBJ2-7, with 8 bases lining up with TRBD2. Germline V lookup: CDR1 SGHTA, CDR2 FQGNSA. The CDR3 consists of 15 residues. The CDR3 DNA follows: TGTGCCAGCAGCCGGGGGGGGACTAACTCCTACGAGCAGTCCTTC. Its translation is CASSRGGTNSYEQSF. Filled out from reference TRBV7-2 and TRBJ2-7, the complete variable domain reads GAGVSQSPSNKVTEKGKDVELRCDPISGHTALYWYRQSLGQGLEFLIYFQGNSAPDKSGLPSDRFSAERTGGSVSTLTIQRTQQEDSAVYLCASSRGGTNSYEQSFGPGTRLTVT.

The V and J genes are TRBV2 and TRBJ1-2, with 7 bases aligning to TRBD1. This CDR3 comprises 15 residues. Germline CDR1 and CDR2: SNHLY and FYNNEI. After removal of 4 bases from V and 8 bases from J, the junction contained 13 bases not matched to a gene. In nucleotides, the CDR3 is TGTGCCAGCAGTGGAGGGACAGCCGGGAATTTAGGCTACACCTTC. It translates to CASSGGTAGNLGYTF. Supplemented by reference TRBV2 and TRBJ1-2, the full variable domain reads EPEVTQTPSHQVTQMGQEVILRCVPISNHLYFYWYRQILGQKVEFLVSFYNNEISEKSEIFDDQFSVERPDGSNFTLKIRSTKLEDSAMYFCASSGGTAGNLGYTFGSGTRLTVV.

The chain couples TRBV5-6 to TRBJ2-5; no clear D gene. The CDR3 extends over 13 amino acids. Trimming left V 2 bases short and J 4 bases short, with 9 bases between. In germline, CDR1 is SGHDT, CDR2 YYEEEE. CDR3 sequence reads: CASSFDKSETQYF. The CDR3 DNA is TGTGCCAGCAGCTTCGACAAGTCAGAGACCCAGTACTTC.